This T cell receptor (beta chain) was observed in a study of CD8 T cells in Susac syndrome. An amount of RNA that ranged from roughly 0.45 to 1 ug was reverse transcribed with random hexamers. TCRdb reprocessed the immunoSEQ multiplex PCR reads via MiXCR and lists one record per CDR3 protein. The data contain under 200,000 distinct CDR3 sequences, over 90% of them seen just once; the ten biggest clones take up about 0.17%. CDR3 length: 14 residues. V shed 11 bases, J shed 2 bases, and the junction held 10 bases outside the gene matches. Germline V gene lookup returns CDR1 MNHEY and CDR2 SVGEGT. The TCR originated in a human donor with Susac syndrome. The genes are TRBV6-2 or TRBV6-3 and TRBJ2-7, with TRBD2 matching 9 bases. The material sequenced was CD8+ T cells from PBMCs. CDR3 sequence (DNA): TGTGCCCCGCGTCCAGCGGGAGGACCCTACGAGCAGTACTTC. Protein product: CAPRPAGGPYEQYF.